The 18 T cell receptor beta chains below all came from one sample that was sequenced in a study of blood T cells in healthy people across ages. A second about 7 to 12 cycle PCR used barcoded and J-beta primers. TCRdb processed the 5' RACE reads anew with MiXCR; each CDR3 protein has one entry. The profile shows 450,000 to 700,000 distinct CDR3 sequences, approximately 25% of them singletons. Material: blood. Receptor source: a woman in her seventies in good health.

The rearrangement uses TRBV5-1 and TRBJ1-2; D gene ambiguous. The CDR3 runs 14 residues. CDR1 and CDR2 (germline): SGHRS, YFSETQ. Trimming shortened V by 0 bases and J by 6 bases, and 12 bases separated the two germline ends. The CDR3 spells CASSLGGIPDGYTF. CDR3 coding DNA: TGCGCCAGCAGCTTGGGTGGGATACCGGATGGCTACACCTTC. Combining the CDR3 with reference TRBV5-1 and TRBJ1-2 gives the whole variable domain KAGVTQTPRYLIKTRGQQVTLSCSPISGHRSVSWYQQTPGQGLQFLFEYFSETQRNKGNFPGRFSGRQFSNSRSEMNVSTLELGDSALYLCASSLGGIPDGYTFGSGTRLTVV.

This clonotype was recorded once. This chain links TRBV18 with TRBJ1-2; the D is unclear. V gave up 3 bases and J gave up 4 bases, with 18 bases separating them. Germline loops: CDR1 KGHSH, CDR2 LQKENI. There are 16 residues in the CDR3. The CDR3 reads CASSPVPDVGRYGYTF. The CDR3 region has the DNA TGTGCCAGCTCACCGGTGCCGGACGTGGGCCGCTATGGCTACACCTTC.

The rearrangement links TRBV7-8 to TRBJ1-2; 12 nucleotides match TRBD1. V was pared by 5 bases and J by 4 bases, with 8 bases of the junction left unmatched. This CDR3 spans 16 amino acids. Germline V gene lookup returns CDR1 SGHVS and CDR2 FQNEAQ. The CDR3 nucleotides read TGTGCCAGCAGCAACCAACGGGACAGGGGGCCCTATGGCTACACCTTC. This codes for CASSNQRDRGPYGYTF.

A few counts support this clonotype. The chain carries TRBV12-3 or TRBV12-4 and TRBJ1-2; 7 bases are a match to TRBD1. With 2 bases clipped from V and 1 base from J, the junction kept 4 bases outside the gene matches. The length of the CDR3 is 15 residues. CDR3 in amino acids: CASSLLRDSNYGYTF. The CDR3 nucleotides read TGTGCCAGCAGTTTATTGCGGGACAGTAACTATGGCTACACCTTC.

The V and J genes are TRBV4-3 and TRBJ2-5; the D gene is possibly TRBD2 (6 bases). The better agreement between TRBJ2-7 and the DNA end casts doubt on the J call. This CDR3 contains 15 residues. Germline V lookup: CDR1 LGHNA, CDR2 YSLEER. CDR3 nucleotides: TGCGCCAGCAGCCAATTCACCGGGACTTCCTACGAGCAGTACTTC. Protein: CASSQFTGTSYEQYF.

This clonotype turned up a few times. The chain has TRBV20-1 and TRBJ2-5; tentatively, D is TRBD2 (6 bases). The CDR3 sequence is 14 residues long. CDR1 is DFQATT, CDR2 SNEGSKA, per germline (reference sequence). The V gene lost 4 bases and the J gene lost 3 bases, with 15 bases spanning the gap. DNA of the CDR3: TGCAGTGCTACGCTCCCGGGACTGAAAGAGACCCAGTACTTC. Its protein is CSATLPGLKETQYF.

In nucleotides, the CDR3 is TGCGCCAGCAGCCCCACCCGACAGGCCCTTGAAGCTTTCTTT. The encoded protein is CASSPTRQALEAFF. This rearrangement joins TRBV4-1 to TRBJ1-1; D may be TRBD1 (6 bases). This CDR3 comprises 14 residues. V lost 4 bases, J lost 7 bases, and 16 bases lay in between. CDR1 and CDR2 from the germline V gene are MGHRA and YSYEKL.

The chain carries TRBV6-1 and TRBJ2-5; 14 positions agree with TRBD2. Germline CDR1 and CDR2: MNHNS and SASEGT. The CDR3 has 18 residues. Losses at the gene ends were 4 bases for V and 2 bases for J; bases not matched to a gene: 9. For the CDR3, the DNA is TGTGCCAGCAGTGGACGACTAGCGGGGGGGCCGCGGCAAGAGACCCAGTACTTC. The encoded protein is CASSGRLAGGPRQETQYF.

The chain joins TRBV7-2 to TRBJ2-5; 9 bases map to TRBD1. Matching the DNA end better, TRBJ2-7 makes the J call doubtful. The CDR3 length is 14 residues. Germline CDR1 and CDR2: SGHTA and FQGNSA. The CDR3 here is CASSWGTGIIEQYF. The CDR3 region has the DNA TGTGCCAGCAGCTGGGGGACAGGGATCATCGAGCAGTACTTC.

The gene calls are TRBV2 and TRBJ2-5; no definite D call. The better agreement between TRBJ2-1 and the DNA end casts doubt on the J call. The CDR3 spans 15 residues. Germline CDR1 and CDR2: SNHLY and FYNNEI. The CDR3: CASIRAGVVMTVQFF. CDR3 bases: TGTGCCAGCATAAGGGCAGGCGTTGTCATGACGGTCCAGTTCTTC.

The chain joins TRBV4-1 to TRBJ2-1; the D gene is possibly TRBD2 (5 bases). The ends were cut back, 1 base at V and 9 bases at J, with 10 bases in the middle. The CDR3 extends over 13 amino acids. Germline CDR1 and CDR2: MGHRA and YSYEKL. In DNA, the CDR3 is TGCGCCAGCAGCCAAGGGACTTATACTGAGCAGTTCTTC. Encoded protein: CASSQGTYTEQFF.

V and J are TRBV20-1 and TRBJ1-4; D might be TRBD1 (5 bases). The CDR3 loop spans 15 amino acids. The germline V gene has CDR1 DFQATT and CDR2 SNEGSKA (reference sequence). Trimming stripped 0 bases from V and 7 bases from J, with 15 bases between. CDR3 amino acids: CSARDPGGSGEKLFF. As DNA, the CDR3 is TGCAGTGCTAGAGATCCCGGGGGATCGGGTGAAAAACTGTTTTTT.

The chain couples TRBV14 to TRBJ2-3, with D perhaps being TRBD1 or TRBD2 (6 bases each). Germline values: CDR1 SGHDN, CDR2 FVKESK. V was cut by 1 base and J by 1 base, with 15 bases left in between. CDR3 length: 17 amino acids. CDR3 coding DNA: TGTGCCAGCAGCCAAGGATGGGGGGCGGAGGGCACAGATACGCAGTATTTT. It yields the protein CASSQGWGAEGTDTQYF.

The rearrangement links TRBV29-1 to TRBJ1-5; possible D gene TRBD1, 6 bases. Trimming left V 3 bases short and J 3 bases short, with 9 bases between. Germline loops: CDR1 SQVTM, CDR2 ANQGSEA. This CDR3 spans 13 amino acids. CDR3 sequence reads: CSVEGGNNQPQHF. The CDR3 coding sequence is TGCAGCGTTGAGGGGGGCAACAATCAGCCCCAGCATTTT.

This clonotype was recorded a few times. Since the CDR3 does not end with the conserved phenylalanine or tryptophan, this likely comes from a read error. The chain links TRBV7-2 to TRBJ2-7, with 8 bases lining up with TRBD2. Germline-derived CDR1 and CDR2 are SGHTA and FQGNSA. V was clipped by 2 bases and J by 4 bases; unmatched bases: 10. CDR3 length equals 16 residues. CDR3 coding DNA: TGTGCCAGCAGCTTAAGCGGGGGCCGCGAGGGGTACGAGCAGTACTCC. Protein sequence: CASSLSGGREGYEQYS.

In this sample, this clonotype turned up many times. V gene TRBV7-8 combines with J gene TRBJ2-7; 13 bases match TRBD2. The CDR3 consists of 16 residues. Germline V gene sequence: CDR1 SGHVS, CDR2 FQNEAQ. With 4 bases clipped from V and 2 bases from J, the junction kept 5 bases outside the gene matches. CDR3 DNA sequence: TGTGCCAGCAGCTCCGGGACTAGCGGGGTCCCCTACGAGCAGTACTTC. It is translated as CASSSGTSGVPYEQYF.

Remarks on this clonotype: The conserved phenylalanine or tryptophan is not found at the CDR3 terminus, so this likely reflects a read error. The rearrangement uses TRBV7-2 and TRBJ2-1, with 11 bases aligning to TRBD1. CDR1 and CDR2 from the germline V gene are SGHTA and FQGNSA. Trimming took 6 bases from V and 7 from J; bases not matched to a gene: 14. CDR3 length equals 17 residues. DNA for the CDR3: TGTGCCAGCAGTCCTAGACAAGGACAGGGGGCATGGAATGAGCAGTTCCTC. This codes for CASSPRQGQGAWNEQFL.

V is TRBV7-9 and J is TRBJ2-7, with D possibly TRBD2 on 5 matching bases. Trimming left V 5 bases short and J 2 bases short, with 10 bases between. Germline loops: CDR1 SEHNR, CDR2 FQNEAQ (reference sequence). This CDR3 has 13 amino acids. This CDR3 is CASSPRDAYEQYF. As DNA, the CDR3 is TGTGCCAGCAGCCCCCGGGATGCCTACGAGCAGTACTTC.